Listed here are 10 T cell receptor beta chains from one sample, sequenced in a study of identical twins. TCRdb processed the 5' RACE reads anew with MiXCR; each CDR3 protein has one entry. The profile covers 700,000 or so distinct CDR3 sequences, with more than 6.5% appearing a single time and approximately 0.96% taken by the ten largest. These same data were also listed under a study on yellow fever vaccine responses in identical twins.

Input material: PBMCs. The receptors shown here come from a young woman in good health.

A few counts support this clonotype. The chain links TRBV6-5 to TRBJ2-7, with D tentatively TRBD1 (5 bases). The V end lost 0 bases, the J end lost 0 bases, and 12 bases lay between the germline ends. The CDR3 totals 16 residues. Germline CDR1 reads MNHEY; CDR2 reads SVGAGI. The CDR3 here is CASSYSGVASSYEQYF. In DNA form, the CDR3 reads TGTGCCAGCAGTTACTCAGGGGTTGCCTCCTCCTACGAGCAGTACTTC.

The chain combines TRBV7-9 with TRBJ2-7; unclear D gene. V lost 5 bases, J lost 2 bases, and 10 bases lay in between. The CDR3 spans 13 residues. Germline CDR1 reads SEHNR; CDR2 reads FQNEAQ (reference sequence). CDR3 residues: CASSTVTPYEQYF. CDR3 coding DNA: TGTGCCAGCAGCACGGTCACACCCTACGAGCAGTACTTC. Drawing the rest from reference TRBV7-9 and TRBJ2-7, the complete variable domain is DTGVSQNPRHKITKRGQNVTFRCDPISEHNRLYWYRQTLGQGPEFLTYFQNEAQLEKSRLLSDRFSAERPKGSFSTLEIQRTEQGDSAMYLCASSTVTPYEQYFGPGTRLTVT.

Only a few counts were recorded for this clonotype. The chain couples TRBV2 to TRBJ2-7; TRBD2 is a possible D gene (7 bases). V was trimmed by 6 bases and J by 3 bases, leaving 15 bases between them. Germline CDR1 and CDR2: SNHLY and FYNNEI. The CDR3 has 14 amino acids. CDR3 coding DNA: TGTGCCAGCAGCGTAGGGGGGAGGGACTACGAGCAGTACTTC. It is translated as CASSVGGRDYEQYF.

This clonotype occurred many times. The chain links TRBV7-6 to TRBJ2-1, with 7 bases aligning to TRBD2. CDR3 length: 17 amino acids. Germline CDR1 reads SGHVS; CDR2 reads FNYEAQ. J gave up 0 bases and V 5 bases, and 10 bases lay outside the gene matches. CDR3 region: CASSPPVGGSSYNEQFF. The CDR3 DNA reads TGTGCCAGCAGCCCCCCCGTCGGCGGGAGCTCCTACAATGAGCAGTTCTTC.

In this sample, this clonotype turned up many times. The J gene is TRBJ2-1, the V gene TRBV10-3; D uncertain. This CDR3 has 13 amino acids. V was pared by 2 bases and J by 10 bases, with 12 bases between. Germline CDR1 ENHRY, CDR2 SYGVKD. CDR3 loop: CAISELIAGEQFF. In DNA form, the CDR3 reads TGTGCCATCAGTGAGCTTATAGCTGGCGAGCAGTTCTTC.

In its sample, this clonotype was seen many times. The V call is TRBV12-3 or TRBV12-4, the J call TRBJ2-5; D is possibly TRBD1 or TRBD2 (5 bases each). The CDR3 runs to 14 residues. The V end lost 6 bases, the J end lost 5 bases, and 16 bases lay between the germline ends. The CDR3 nucleotides read TGTGCCAGCAGCCTACTTTTGGGGGAGGAGACCCAGTACTTC. This translates into CASSLLLGEETQYF.

This clonotype was observed a handful of times. Germline and junction disagree at one end, which may indicate a read error. The genes are TRBV5-6 and TRBJ2-5, with TRBD2 matching 7 bases. Germline V gives CDR1 SGHDT, CDR2 YYEEEE. The CDR3 has 12 amino acids. CDR3 residues: CASSSMTSQLNF. In DNA, the CDR3 is TGTGCCAGCAGTTCGATGACTAGCCAGCTTAACTTC.

This chain links TRBV24-1 with TRBJ2-3; 13 nucleotides align to TRBD2. Losses at the gene ends were 1 base for V and 6 bases for J; bases not matched to a gene: 6. Germline-derived CDR1 and CDR2 are KGHDR and SFDVKD. CDR3 length: 17 residues. The CDR3 DNA reads TGTGCCACCAGTGATTTTGGTACTAGCGGGGGGGAGGATACGCAGTATTTT. Protein product: CATSDFGTSGGEDTQYF.

The chain recombines TRBV10-3 with TRBJ2-5, with D perhaps matching TRBD2 (5 bases). Germline lookup yields CDR1 ENHRY and CDR2 SYGVKD. V was clipped by 9 bases and J by 1 base, with 18 bases between them. The CDR3 extends over 15 amino acids. The CDR3 DNA reads as TGTGCCATTGGAATTAGCGAACCTCCCCAAGAGACCCAGTACTTC. As protein: CAIGISEPPQETQYF.

The chain uses TRBV10-3 and TRBJ2-1; D uncertain. The CDR3 has 12 residues. Germline values: CDR1 ENHRY, CDR2 SYGVKD. The ends were cut back, 0 bases at V and 13 bases at J, with 10 bases in the middle. The CDR3 DNA follows: TGTGCCATCAGTGAGTCCGAGCCTGTTCAGTTCTTC. This codes for CAISESEPVQFF.